The present T cell receptor beta chain was sequenced within a study of cytomegalovirus exposure and HLA in healthy donors. Study-wide background: Of around 400 genotyped donors, roughly 81% grouped in the Caucasian-associated ancestry cluster.

With 60 Vbeta and 13 Jbeta primers, the PCR was carried out. TCRdb's copy holds only in-frame clones and misses some; the assay was immunoSEQ multiplex PCR. The data hold around 150,000 clones, with roughly 80% observed a single time. Germline V gene lookup returns CDR1 SQVTM and CDR2 ANQGSEA. V dropped 5 bases and J dropped 7; count of bases not matched to a gene: 16. The CDR3 length is 15 residues. In this sample, this clone turned up a few times. The sequenced sample consisted of PBMCs. This chain links TRBV29-1 with TRBJ2-7; TRBD1 matches 8 bases. The source of this sequence is a male donor in good health and CMV-seronegative. The chain's CDR3 is CSVLKLQGVAYEQYF. In DNA form, the CDR3 reads TGCAGCGTTTTGAAACTACAGGGGGTCGCTTATGAGCAGTACTTC.